This TCR beta chain was recovered during a study of blood T cell repertoires in COVID-19. About the research overall: COVID-19 samples collected from the United States, Italy and Spain covered acute and convalescent phases. The cDNA or gDNA used as material had been derived from T cells, B-cell-depleted T cells, or PBMCs.

In germline, CDR1 is SGHTA, CDR2 FQGTGA. CDR3 length: 16 residues. V dropped 2 bases and J dropped 1 base, with 14 bases sitting between them. The authors' processing: Nucleated cell counts were estimated from reference gene primer amplification. Sequencing was performed with immunoSEQ multiplex PCR; in TCRdb, only in-frame clones are kept and a portion is missing. D and trimming were read from the DNA, whereas the V and J calls and clone size are those reported in that table. The data contain fewer than 85,000 clones, less than 80% of them singletons. The origin of this receptor is a man in his 60s with active or convalescent COVID-19. Sequencing was done on a sample of peripheral blood. The V and J genes are TRBV7-3 and TRBJ2-5; tentatively, D is TRBD1 (6 bases). As DNA, the CDR3 is TGTGCCAGCAGCTTAGGCCCCCAGGGGCCCCAAGAGACCCAGTACTTC. It translates to CASSLGPQGPQETQYF.